The clone carrying this TCR beta chain occurred once. Its antigen remains unidentified. Looked up from germline, CDR1 is SGHAT and CDR2 is FQNNGV. V lost 3 bases and J lost 6, with 12 bases in between. This CDR3 has 13 residues. The data were taken from a study of shared clonotypes between healthy human individuals. Every immunoSEQ plate was one replicate of a subset's evenly spread DNA. Profiled with immunoSEQ multiplex PCR; TCRdb holds only in-frame clones, not every one. This sample has 170,000 or so clones, with 65% to 70% found just once. Whole-study results and caveats: Researchers found naive subsets generally carried larger estimated richness than memory subsets. Donors were few, which limited the genetic and exposure-history diversity represented.

Specimen: memory CD4+ T cells sorted from blood. The subset: CD45RA-negative fraction. The TCR sequence derives from a man aged 25 to 40 in good health. V gene TRBV11-2 combines with J gene TRBJ2-7; D gene uncertain. CDR3 nucleotides: TGTGCCAGCAGCTTCTCGGGCCGGTCCGAGCAGTACTTC. Translating it yields CASSFSGRSEQYF.